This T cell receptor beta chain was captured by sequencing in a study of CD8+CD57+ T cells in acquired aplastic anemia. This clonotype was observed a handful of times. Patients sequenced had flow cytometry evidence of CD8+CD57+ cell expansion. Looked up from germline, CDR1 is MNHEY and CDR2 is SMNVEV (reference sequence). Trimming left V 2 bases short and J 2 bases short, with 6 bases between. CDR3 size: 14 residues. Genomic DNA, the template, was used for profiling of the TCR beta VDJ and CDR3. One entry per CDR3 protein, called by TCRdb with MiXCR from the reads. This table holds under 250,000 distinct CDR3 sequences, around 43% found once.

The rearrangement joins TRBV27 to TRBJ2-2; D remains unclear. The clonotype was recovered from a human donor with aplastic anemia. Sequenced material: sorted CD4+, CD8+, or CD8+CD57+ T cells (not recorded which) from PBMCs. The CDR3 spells CASSLIGNTGELFF. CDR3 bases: TGTGCCAGCAGTTTAATCGGTAACACCGGGGAGCTGTTTTTT.